This TCR beta chain was observed in a study of T cell responses to AZD1222 COVID-19 vaccine. V lost 0 bases and J 6 bases, leaving 9 bases between the germline ends. In germline, CDR1 is SGHRS, CDR2 YFSETQ. The CDR3 is made up of 14 amino acids. Clones were read by immunoSEQ multiplex PCR, and TCRdb kept only the in-frame ones, dropping some. The data show roughly 130,000 clones, with roughly 87% seen just once and approximately 1.5% held by the top ten. Source: peripheral blood, taken on day 0 of AZD1222 vaccination. This receptor was obtained from an adult in good health. The rearrangement joins TRBV5-1 to TRBJ2-2, with D perhaps matching TRBD1 (6 bases). CDR3: CASSLDRVAGELFF. CDR3 DNA: TGCGCCAGCAGCTTGGACAGGGTGGCCGGGGAGCTGTTTTTT.